These 3 T cell receptor beta chains share one sample of origin, sequenced in a study of CD4 T cells in relation to SARS-CoV-2 and coronaviruses. These receptors have no known antigen. Profiled with immunoSEQ multiplex PCR; TCRdb holds only in-frame clones, not every one. The table has about 26,000 clones, around 76% seen once. CD4+ T cells from unexposed donors were obtained before the COVID-19 pandemic (2011-2018). The cells were cultured for around ten days before CD4+ T cells were isolated. What was sequenced was CD4+ T cells from PBMCs, cultured in vitro. The origin of the receptors is a human donor in good health.

The CDR3 loop reads CASSHLRPGTQYF. The CDR3 DNA is TGTGCCAGCAGCCACCTTCGGCCGGGGACCCAGTACTTC. The genes are TRBV3-1 (or the pseudogene TRBV3-2) and TRBJ2-5; D is unresolved. V was cut by 3 bases and J by 7 bases, with 12 bases left in between. CDR1 is LGHDT and CDR2 is YNNKEL in the germline V gene (reference sequence). This CDR3 has 13 amino acids.

This rearrangement joins TRBV19 to TRBJ2-3, with 8 bases identical to TRBD2. The CDR3 covers 12 residues. In germline, CDR1 is LNHDA, CDR2 SQIVND (reference sequence). Trimming at V came to 10 bases and at J to 6 bases, leaving 6 bases not matched to a gene. This chain's CDR3 is CATDASGDTQYF. The CDR3 DNA reads as TGTGCCACCGACGCTAGCGGGGATACGCAGTATTTT.

This sequence joins TRBV6-2 or TRBV6-3 and TRBJ2-3; tentatively, D is TRBD2 (6 bases). Per germline, CDR1 MNHEY and CDR2 SVGEGT. The CDR3 length is 17 residues. V shed 2 bases and J shed 3 bases, with 18 bases lying between them. The CDR3 sequence is CASSYPFAGPKTDTQYF. The CDR3 region has the DNA TGTGCCAGCAGTTACCCCTTTGCGGGACCGAAAACAGATACGCAGTATTTT.